These T cell receptor beta chains were read from a single sample in a study of shared clonotypes between healthy human individuals. TCRdb's copy holds only in-frame clones and misses some; the assay was immunoSEQ multiplex PCR. The sample holds about 550,000 clones, 95% to 96% seen once. The sample comprised naive CD8+ T cells sorted from blood. The receptors were sampled from a woman aged 25 to 39 in good health. Both conserved end residues are trimmed from each CDR3. The listing skips clone size in some rows; elsewhere it reads once, few, many or a size class.

V	J	length	size	CDR3
TRBV6-1	TRBJ2-4	18	NA	ASSEARPRHTILAKNIQY
TRBV4-1	TRBJ2-7	14	NA	ASSSWPRGEDYEQY
TRBV5-4	TRBJ1-1	13	NA	ASSSLGQRNTEAF
TRBV29-1	TRBJ2-7	13	NA	SVSPPRDGSYEQY
TRBV28	TRBJ2-3	13	NA	ASTPGDSRTDTQY
TRBV28	TRBJ1-2	13	NA	ASSFKPEGFYGYT
TRBV28	TRBJ1-5	12	NA	ASSHIDSNQPQH
TRBV11-3	TRBJ2-3	11	NA	ASSFPGADTQY
TRBV2	TRBJ1-1	14	NA	ASIPTRTGLNTEAF
TRBV9	TRBJ2-5	13	NA	ASSVGRAVQETQY
TRBV5-6	TRBJ1-4	12	NA	ASSPGQGSEKLF
TRBV19	TRBJ2-7	12	NA	ASSTLGQGYEQY
TRBV20-1	TRBJ2-1	9	NA	SASIGNEQF
TRBV27	TRBJ2-5	12	NA	ASSQGRRQETQY
TRBV2	TRBJ2-1	10	NA	ASSGPGNGQF
TRBV5-4	TRBJ1-1	11	few	ASSLPPAAEAF
TRBV27	TRBJ2-7	14	NA	ASSPWTSGSTYEQY
TRBV6-5	TRBJ2-2	13	NA	ASSYSIGRGGELF
TRBV19	TRBJ2-7	10	NA	ASSQDGYEQY
TRBV27	TRBJ2-1	11	NA	ASSYTQTGDYF
TRBV9	TRBJ1-3	12	NA	ASSEGRLGNTIY
TRBV4-2	TRBJ2-7	13	NA	ASSQEEAGAYEQY
TRBV5-6	TRBJ2-7	12	NA	ASSFRQTSYEQY
TRBV5-1	TRBJ2-5	11	NA	ASSHPVQETQY
TRBV9	TRBJ2-7	12	NA	ASSVAGGANEQY
TRBV27	TRBJ2-7	11	once	ASSLGVTYEQY
TRBV9	TRBJ2-7	13	NA	ASSAGTSGPYEQY